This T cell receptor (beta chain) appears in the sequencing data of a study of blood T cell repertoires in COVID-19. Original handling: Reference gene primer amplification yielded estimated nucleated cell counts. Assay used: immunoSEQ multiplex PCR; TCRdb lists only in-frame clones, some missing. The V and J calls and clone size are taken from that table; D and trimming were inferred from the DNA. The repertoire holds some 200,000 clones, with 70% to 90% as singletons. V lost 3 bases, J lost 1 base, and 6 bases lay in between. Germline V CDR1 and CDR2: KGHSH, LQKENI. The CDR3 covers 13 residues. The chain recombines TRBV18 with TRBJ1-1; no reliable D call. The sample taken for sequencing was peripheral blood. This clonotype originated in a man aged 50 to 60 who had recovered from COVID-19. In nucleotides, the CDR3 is TGTGCCAGCTCACCTACGGGGAACACTGAAGCTTTCTTT. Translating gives CASSPTGNTEAFF.